This is a list of T cell receptor beta chains from one sample in a study of blood T cell repertoires in COVID-19. Measured with immunoSEQ multiplex PCR; TCRdb has only the in-frame clones, and not every one. Here the sample spans 35,000 to 40,000 clones, about nine tenths being singletons. Sample: peripheral blood. The receptors were sampled from a man between 65 and 80 years old with acute or convalescent COVID-19. Both conserved end residues are trimmed from each CDR3. The order of the fields is CDR3 protein, V gene, J gene, clone size, CDR3 length, D gene. The D gene is left open where the match is weak. The size of a clone is reported for some rows only, either as once, few or many, or as a class for expanded clones.

cdr3_aa: ATSDRGQGWDEQF
v_call: TRBV24-1
j_call: TRBJ2-1
clone_size: NA
cdr3_length: 13
d_call: TRBD1

cdr3_aa: ASSVAQLALNEQF
v_call: TRBV9
j_call: TRBJ2-1
clone_size: once
cdr3_length: 13
d_call: TRBD2

cdr3_aa: SSAAGTSPTYNEQF
v_call: TRBV29-1
j_call: TRBJ2-1
clone_size: NA
cdr3_length: 14
d_call: TRBD2

cdr3_aa: ASSLQGNSPLH
v_call: TRBV7-9
j_call: TRBJ1-6
clone_size: few
cdr3_length: 11
d_call: NA

cdr3_aa: ASSRQGGSYEQY
v_call: TRBV18
j_call: TRBJ2-7
clone_size: NA
cdr3_length: 12
d_call: TRBD1

cdr3_aa: ASSNIAGGNTDTQY
v_call: TRBV5-1
j_call: TRBJ2-3
clone_size: NA
cdr3_length: 14
d_call: TRBD2

cdr3_aa: ASSLLREDFGYT
v_call: TRBV5-4
j_call: TRBJ1-2
clone_size: NA
cdr3_length: 12
d_call: NA

cdr3_aa: AISEFQGYEQY
v_call: TRBV10-3
j_call: TRBJ2-7
clone_size: NA
cdr3_length: 11
d_call: NA

cdr3_aa: ASSPMTQPAF
v_call: TRBV6-2/TRBV6-3
j_call: TRBJ1-1
clone_size: NA
cdr3_length: 10
d_call: NA

cdr3_aa: ASSGSGNQETQY
v_call: TRBV5-1
j_call: TRBJ2-5
clone_size: NA
cdr3_length: 12
d_call: NA